The rows below give T cell receptor beta chains drawn from one sample of a study of shared clonotypes between healthy human individuals. TCRdb's table, derived via immunoSEQ multiplex PCR, lists solely in-frame clones and lacks some. The data hold roughly 330,000 clones, with around two thirds observed a single time. Sequenced sample: memory CD4+ T cells sorted from blood. The source is a man aged 30 to 45 in good health. Both conserved end residues are part of each CDR3. A D gene is named only where the DNA matches it firmly. Clone size is shown for a subset of rows, as once, few, many or a class of expanded clone.

14 | TRBJ1-5 | - | TRBV6-6 | - | CASINGNSNQPQHF | TGTGCCAGCATCAACGGTAATAGCAATCAGCCCCAGCATTTT
13 | TRBJ2-7 | - | TRBV18 | - | CASTRGRGDEQYF | TGTGCCAGCACCCGTGGCAGGGGAGACGAGCAGTACTTC
15 | TRBJ1-1 | - | TRBV28 | - | CASRFLGRLNTEAFF | TGTGCCAGCAGATTCCTGGGACGGCTGAACACTGAAGCTTTCTTT
14 | TRBJ2-7 | TRBD1 | TRBV7-9 | few | CASSLKDRADEQYF | TGTGCCAGCAGCTTAAAAGACAGGGCGGACGAGCAGTACTTC
14 | TRBJ2-7 | - | TRBV6-1 | - | CASSVRVGGYEQYF | TGTGCCAGCAGTGTACGGGTAGGCGGATACGAGCAGTACTTC
13 | TRBJ1-2 | - | TRBV7-2 | few | CASSLVSGDYYTF | TGTGCCAGCAGCTTAGTTTCGGGAGATTACTACACCTTC
12 | TRBJ2-7 | - | TRBV5-6 | - | CASSSHPYEQYF | TGTGCCAGCAGCTCCCACCCCTACGAGCAGTACTTC
13 | TRBJ2-3 | - | TRBV4-1 | once | CASSHHDIDTQYF | TGCGCCAGCAGCCATCACGACATAGATACGCAGTATTTT
15 | TRBJ1-3 | - | TRBV19 | - | CASAQRMSSGNTIYF | TGTGCCAGCGCCCAGAGGATGAGCTCTGGAAACACCATATATTTT
13 | TRBJ2-7 | TRBD1 | TRBV29-1 | - | CSVKWTGSYEQYF | TGCAGCGTTAAATGGACAGGGTCCTACGAGCAGTACTTC
11 | TRBJ2-7 | - | TRBV2 | many | CASSGTAEQYF | TGTGCCAGCAGTGGGACAGCCGAGCAGTACTTC
15 | TRBJ1-1 | - | TRBV30 | - | CAWSDGGKYIAEAFF | TGTGCCTGGAGTGATGGGGGGAAATATATCGCTGAAGCTTTCTTT
12 | TRBJ2-5 | - | TRBV6-1 | - | CASSLAQETQYF | TGTGCCAGCAGTCTAGCGCAAGAGACCCAGTACTTC
14 | TRBJ1-2 | TRBD1 | TRBV28 | - | CASDSGTGNYGYTF | TGTGCCAGCGACTCCGGGACAGGGAACTATGGCTACACCTTC
19 | TRBJ2-2 | - | TRBV6-1 | - | CASSEKGRRGVWDTGELFF | TGTGCCAGCAGTGAAAAAGGGAGGAGGGGCGTGTGGGACACCGGGGAGCTGTTTTTT
14 | TRBJ2-7 | - | TRBV5-6 | - | CASSLVNGVYEQYF | TGTGCCAGCAGCTTGGTGAATGGGGTATACGAGCAGTACTTC
14 | TRBJ2-2 | TRBD2 | TRBV19 | - | CASSSGSETGELFF | TGTGCCAGTAGTAGCGGGAGTGAAACCGGGGAGCTGTTTTTT
15 | TRBJ2-6 | - | TRBV10-3 | - | CAISEMGSGANVLTF | TGTGCCATCAGTGAGATGGGCTCTGGGGCCAACGTCCTGACTTTC
16 | TRBJ1-1 | - | TRBV28 | - | CASSLFGVRGPVRAFF | TGTGCCAGCAGTTTATTTGGTGTACGGGGACCCGTTAGGGCTTTCTTT
14 | TRBJ2-1 | TRBD2 | TRBV6-4 | - | CAIMTSVTFNEQFF | TGTGCCATCATGACTAGCGTAACTTTTAATGAGCAGTTCTTC
15 | TRBJ2-3 | - | TRBV4-2 | - | CASSQEVANTDTQYF | TGTGCCAGCAGCCAAGAAGTCGCTAACACAGATACGCAGTATTTT
14 | TRBJ1-2 | TRBD1 | TRBV28 | - | CATMVPGQGDRYTF | TGTGCCACCATGGTCCCGGGACAGGGGGATCGCTACACCTTC
14 | TRBJ2-7 | - | TRBV28 | once | CASSFSVGAGEQYF | TGTGCCAGCAGTTTCTCGGTAGGGGCCGGCGAGCAGTACTTC
15 | TRBJ2-7 | - | TRBV28 | - | CASSLTDTLSYEQYF | TGTGCCAGCAGCCTAACAGATACCCTTAGTTACGAGCAGTACTTC
16 | TRBJ1-4 | - | TRBV5-1 | - | CASSLEPGASNEKLFF | TGCGCCAGCAGCTTGGAACCCGGGGCCTCTAATGAAAAACTGTTTTTT
18 | TRBJ2-4 | - | TRBV18 | - | CASSPLGPTDLAKNIQYF | TGTGCCAGCTCACCACTAGGACCGACCGATCTAGCCAAAAACATTCAGTACTTC
14 | TRBJ1-2 | - | TRBV29-1 | - | CSVEVGPESYGYTF | TGCAGCGTTGAAGTGGGACCTGAGAGCTATGGCTACACCTTC
15 | TRBJ2-3 | TRBD2 | TRBV30 | - | CAWSFSGLASDTQYF | TGTGCCTGGAGCTTTTCTGGACTAGCGTCAGATACGCAGTATTTT
16 | TRBJ2-1 | - | TRBV28 | once | CASRNQGSGKNNEQFF | TGTGCCTCGCGAAACCAGGGCTCGGGGAAGAACAATGAGCAGTTCTTC
18 | TRBJ2-7 | TRBD2 | TRBV4-1 | - | CASSQDQASGRSGHEQYF | TGCGCCAGCAGCCAAGATCAGGCTAGCGGGAGGTCAGGCCACGAGCAGTACTTC
15 | TRBJ2-2 | - | TRBV5-1 | - | CASSLEPVNTGELFF | TGCGCCAGCAGCTTGGAACCAGTTAACACCGGGGAGCTGTTTTTT
15 | TRBJ2-3 | - | TRBV5-4 | - | CASSLGSRVADTQYF | TGTGCCAGCAGCTTGGGGTCCAGGGTGGCAGATACGCAGTATTTT
17 | TRBJ1-5 | - | TRBV5-6 | once | CASSLASGQYSNQPQHF | TGTGCCAGCAGCTTGGCCTCGGGCCAGTATAGCAATCAGCCCCAGCATTTT
14 | TRBJ2-2 | - | TRBV18 | - | CASSPLDGTGELFF | TGTGCCAGCTCACCCCTAGACGGCACCGGGGAGCTGTTTTTT
16 | TRBJ2-6 | - | TRBV5-4 | - | CASSSPQGSGANVLAF | TGTGCCAGCAGCTCCCCACAGGGCTCTGGGGCCAACGTCCTGGCTTTC
15 | TRBJ2-1 | TRBD2 | TRBV28 | - | CASKVAGLAEPEQFF | TGTGCCAGCAAGGTCGCAGGTCTAGCGGAACCCGAGCAGTTCTTC
14 | TRBJ1-1 | - | TRBV2 | few | CASSEALRGGEAFF | TGTGCCAGCAGTGAAGCGCTTCGAGGGGGGGAAGCTTTCTTT
17 | TRBJ2-1 | TRBD2 | TRBV18 | - | CASSQNHPGLAQGEQFF | TGTGCCAGCTCACAGAACCACCCGGGACTAGCCCAAGGTGAGCAGTTCTTC
15 | TRBJ2-7 | TRBD1 | TRBV9 | - | CASSRSDRGGYEQYF | TGTGCCAGCAGCAGATCGGACAGGGGGGGCTACGAGCAGTACTTC
15 | TRBJ1-5 | TRBD1 | TRBV6-1 | - | CASGTGTGSNQPQHF | TGTGCCAGCGGAACGGGGACAGGGTCCAATCAGCCCCAGCATTTT
12 | TRBJ2-5 | TRBD2 | TRBV6-6 | few | CASRLAEETQYF | TGTGCCAGCAGACTAGCGGAAGAGACCCAGTACTTC
13 | TRBJ2-3 | - | TRBV29-1 | many | CSVGDFRTDTQYF | TGCAGCGTTGGGGACTTTCGCACAGATACGCAGTATTTT
15 | TRBJ2-4 | TRBD1 | TRBV9 | few | CASSDSRTGGYIQYF | TGTGCCAGCAGCGACTCACGGACAGGGGGCTACATTCAGTACTTC
14 | TRBJ2-5 | TRBD1 | TRBV18 | - | CASSPNRGLETQYF | TGTGCCAGCTCACCAAACAGGGGGCTGGAGACCCAGTACTTC
15 | TRBJ2-3 | TRBD2 | TRBV6-5 | many | CASRPGTSGWDTQYF | TGTGCCAGCAGGCCCGGGACTAGCGGGTGGGATACGCAGTATTTT
13 | TRBJ1-4 | - | TRBV18 | - | CASSPRVDEKLFF | TGTGCCAGCTCACCCAGGGTCGATGAAAAACTGTTTTTT
18 | TRBJ2-6 | - | TRBV2 | few | CASTRRPGGNSGANVLTF | TGTGCCAGCACCCGACGGCCAGGGGGGAACTCTGGGGCCAACGTCCTGACTTTC
14 | TRBJ1-6 | - | TRBV2 | many | CATTGGSANSPLHF | TGTGCCACCACCGGAGGTTCCGCCAATTCACCCCTCCACTTT
14 | TRBJ2-7 | - | TRBV18 | - | CASSPDTGAGEQYF | TGTGCCAGCTCACCTGATACAGGGGCGGGGGAGCAGTACTTC
16 | TRBJ2-3 | - | TRBV27 | - | CASSFGGTASTDTQYF | TGTGCCAGCAGTTTTGGGGGGACTGCTAGCACAGATACGCAGTATTTT
15 | TRBJ1-3 | - | TRBV11-2 | - | CASSLPTGSGNTIYF | TGTGCCAGCAGCTTACCGACAGGTTCTGGAAACACCATATATTTT
16 | TRBJ2-3 | - | TRBV28 | - | CASSLSVFGSTDTQYF | TGTGCCAGCAGTTTATCGGTGTTTGGATCCACAGATACGCAGTATTTT
12 | TRBJ2-6 | - | TRBV6-6 | many | CASSPGDNVLTF | TGTGCCAGCTCCCCGGGTGACAACGTCCTGACTTTC
13 | TRBJ2-7 | - | TRBV6-6 | - | CASSYPGNREQYF | TGTGCCAGCAGTTACCCGGGGAACCGGGAGCAGTACTTC
16 | TRBJ2-5 | TRBD2 | TRBV7-9 | - | CASSLGTSGGRETQYF | TGTGCCAGCAGCCTGGGGACTAGCGGGGGCCGGGAGACCCAGTACTTC
16 | TRBJ2-3 | TRBD2 | TRBV28 | - | CASRTSGLASRDTQYF | TGTGCCAGCAGGACAAGTGGACTAGCGTCCAGAGATACGCAGTATTTT
18 | TRBJ2-2 | TRBD1 | TRBV28 | - | CASSEGTGVTRVTGELFF | TGTGCCAGCAGCGAAGGGACAGGGGTTACGAGGGTCACCGGGGAGCTGTTTTTT
15 | TRBJ2-1 | - | TRBV2 | - | CASNPGTDLYNEQFF | TGTGCCAGCAACCCCGGGACGGATCTCTACAATGAGCAGTTCTTC
15 | TRBJ2-2 | - | TRBV28 | - | CATRPGSLNTGELFF | TGTGCCACCCGTCCGGGATCCTTGAACACCGGGGAGCTGTTTTTT